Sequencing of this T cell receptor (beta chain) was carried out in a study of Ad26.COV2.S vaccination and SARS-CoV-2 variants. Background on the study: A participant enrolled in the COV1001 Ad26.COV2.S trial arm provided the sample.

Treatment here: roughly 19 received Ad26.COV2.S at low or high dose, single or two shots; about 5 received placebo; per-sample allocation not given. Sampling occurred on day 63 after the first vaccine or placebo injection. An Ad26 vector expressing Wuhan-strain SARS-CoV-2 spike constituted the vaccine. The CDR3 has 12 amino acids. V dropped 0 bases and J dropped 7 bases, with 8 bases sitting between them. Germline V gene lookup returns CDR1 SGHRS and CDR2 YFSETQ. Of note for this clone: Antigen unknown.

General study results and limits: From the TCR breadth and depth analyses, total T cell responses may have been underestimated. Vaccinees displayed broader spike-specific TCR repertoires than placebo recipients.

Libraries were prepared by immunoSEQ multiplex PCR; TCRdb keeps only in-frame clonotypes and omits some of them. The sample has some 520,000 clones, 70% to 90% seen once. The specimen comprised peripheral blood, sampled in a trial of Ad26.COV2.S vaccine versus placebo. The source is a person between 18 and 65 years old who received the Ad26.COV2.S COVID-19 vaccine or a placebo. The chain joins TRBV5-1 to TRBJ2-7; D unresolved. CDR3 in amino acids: CASSLGAWEQYF. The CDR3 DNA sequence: TGCGCCAGCAGCTTGGGGGCCTGGGAGCAGTACTTC.